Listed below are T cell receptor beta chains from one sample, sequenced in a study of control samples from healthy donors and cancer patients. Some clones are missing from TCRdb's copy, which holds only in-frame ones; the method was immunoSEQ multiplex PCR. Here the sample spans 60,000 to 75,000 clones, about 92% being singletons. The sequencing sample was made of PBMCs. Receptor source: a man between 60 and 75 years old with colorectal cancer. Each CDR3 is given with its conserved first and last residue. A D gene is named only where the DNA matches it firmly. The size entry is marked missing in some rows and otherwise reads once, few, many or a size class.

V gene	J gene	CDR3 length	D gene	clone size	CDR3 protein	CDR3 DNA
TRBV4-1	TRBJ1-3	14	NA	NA	CASSPEFSGNTIYF	TGCGCCAGCAGCCCAGAGTTCTCTGGAAACACCATATATTTT
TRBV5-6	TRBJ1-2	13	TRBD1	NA	CASSPRTGNGYTF	TGTGCCAGCAGCCCAAGGACAGGGAATGGCTACACCTTC
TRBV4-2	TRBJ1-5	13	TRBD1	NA	CASSQDGDRAQHF	TGTGCCAGCAGCCAAGATGGGGACAGGGCCCAGCATTTT
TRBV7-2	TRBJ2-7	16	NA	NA	CASSPQGRVGAYEQYF	TGTGCCAGCAGCCCCCAAGGCCGGGTAGGGGCCTACGAGCAGTACTTC
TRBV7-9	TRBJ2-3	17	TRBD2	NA	CASSLGIAGGRTDTQYF	TGTGCCAGCAGCTTAGGAATAGCGGGGGGGCGCACAGATACGCAGTATTTT
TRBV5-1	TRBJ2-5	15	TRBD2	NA	CASSRARTSGGPAHF	TGCGCCAGCAGCCGCGCTCGGACTAGCGGGGGGCCTGCCCACTTC
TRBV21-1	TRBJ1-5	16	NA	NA	CASPLRLSSGDQPQHF	TGTGCCAGCCCCCTTCGACTTTCTTCCGGGGATCAGCCCCAGCATTTT
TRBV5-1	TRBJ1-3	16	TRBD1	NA	CASSLGQGTSGNTIYF	TGCGCCAGCAGCCTAGGACAGGGGACCTCTGGAAACACCATATATTTT
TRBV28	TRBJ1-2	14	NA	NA	CASSSLEGAAGYTF	TGTGCCAGCAGTTCACTGGAAGGGGCGGCGGGCTACACCTTC
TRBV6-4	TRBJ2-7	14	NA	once	CASSDRGIGNEQYF	TGTGCCAGCAGTGACAGGGGGATAGGAAACGAGCAGTACTTC
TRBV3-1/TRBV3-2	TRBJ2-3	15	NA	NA	CASSQGRLGGDTQYF	TGTGCCAGCAGCCAAGGCCGACTGGGGGGAGATACGCAGTATTTT
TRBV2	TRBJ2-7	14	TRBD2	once	CASSDGRGGYEQYF	TGTGCCAGCAGTGACGGACGGGGGGGATACGAGCAGTACTTC
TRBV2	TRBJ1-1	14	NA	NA	CASSVSGDNTEAFF	TGTGCCAGCAGTGTATCAGGAGATAACACTGAAGCTTTCTTT
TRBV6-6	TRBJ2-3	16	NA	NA	CASSYSHQGGGDTQYF	TGTGCCAGCAGTTACTCCCACCAGGGAGGAGGAGATACGCAGTATTTT
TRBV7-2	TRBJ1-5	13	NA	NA	CASSADSNQPQHF	TGTGCCAGCAGCGCGGATAGCAATCAGCCCCAGCATTTT
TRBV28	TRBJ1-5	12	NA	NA	CASTQAVQPQHF	TGTGCCAGCACCCAGGCGGTTCAGCCCCAGCATTTT
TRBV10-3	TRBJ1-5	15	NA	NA	CAISESGEGRQPQHF	TGTGCCATCAGTGAGTCGGGTGAGGGTCGTCAGCCCCAGCATTTT
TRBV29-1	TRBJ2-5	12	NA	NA	CSVGGAVETQYF	TGCAGCGTTGGGGGGGCGGTGGAGACCCAGTACTTC
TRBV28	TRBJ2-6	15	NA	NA	CASSLEGSGANVLTF	TGTGCCAGCAGTTTAGAAGGCTCTGGGGCCAACGTCCTGACTTTC
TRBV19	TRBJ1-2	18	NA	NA	CASSAGRPVVFVNYGYTF	TGTGCCAGTAGTGCCGGACGGCCCGTCGTTTTTGTAAACTATGGCTACACCTTC
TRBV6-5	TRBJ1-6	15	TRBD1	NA	CASRGDRGLSSPLHF	TGTGCCAGCAGAGGTGACAGGGGGCTATCTTCACCCCTCCACTTT
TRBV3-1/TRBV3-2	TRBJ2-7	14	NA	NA	CASSPHRDPYEQYF	TGTGCCAGCAGCCCACACAGGGACCCCTACGAGCAGTACTTC
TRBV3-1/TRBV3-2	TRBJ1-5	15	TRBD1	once	CASSTSTGVNQPQHF	TGTGCCAGCTCCACCTCGACAGGGGTCAATCAGCCCCAGCATTTT
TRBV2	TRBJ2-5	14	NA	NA	CASSSRTVQETQYF	TGTGCCAGCAGCAGCCGGACAGTACAAGAGACCCAGTACTTC
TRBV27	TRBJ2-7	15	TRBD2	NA	CASSLSRGGAYEQYF	TGTGCCAGCAGTTTATCCCGGGGGGGGGCCTACGAGCAGTACTTC
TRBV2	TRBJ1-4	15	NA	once	CASRKNTGNNEKLFF	TGTGCCAGCAGGAAGAACACAGGGAATAATGAAAAACTGTTTTTT
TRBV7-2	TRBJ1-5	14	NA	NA	CASSLAGVAQPQHF	TGTGCCAGCAGCCTAGCGGGGGTCGCTCAGCCCCAGCATTTT
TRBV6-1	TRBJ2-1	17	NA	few	CASSAFTGIGGYNEQFF	TGTGCCAGCAGTGCCTTCACAGGGATAGGTGGGTACAATGAGCAGTTCTTC
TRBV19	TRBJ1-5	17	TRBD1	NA	CASSIDGGQGSNQPQHF	TGTGCCAGTAGTATAGATGGGGGACAGGGTAGCAATCAGCCCCAGCATTTT
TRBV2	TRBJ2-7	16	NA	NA	CASSEEGWQGNYEQYF	TGTGCCAGCAGTGAAGAGGGGTGGCAGGGCAATTACGAGCAGTACTTC
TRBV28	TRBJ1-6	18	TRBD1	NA	CASSSGTGGAYYNSPLHF	TGTGCCAGCAGCTCCGGGACAGGGGGAGCTTACTATAATTCACCCCTCCACTTT
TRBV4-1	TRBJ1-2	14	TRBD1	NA	CASSQVGQGHGYTF	TGCGCCAGCAGCCAAGTTGGACAGGGGCATGGCTACACCTTC
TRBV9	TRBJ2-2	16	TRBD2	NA	CASSPHRIAGVGELFF	TGTGCCAGCAGCCCTCACAGAATAGCGGGGGTAGGGGAGCTGTTTTTT
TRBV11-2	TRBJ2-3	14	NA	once	CASSRRDNTDTQYF	TGTGCCAGCAGCAGGCGGGACAACACAGATACGCAGTATTTT
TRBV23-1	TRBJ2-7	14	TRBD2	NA	CASRQTSGAPEQYF	TGCGCCAGCCGCCAGACTAGCGGGGCCCCCGAGCAGTACTTC
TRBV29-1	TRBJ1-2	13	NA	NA	CSVVYGSNYGYTF	TGCAGCGTTGTTTATGGCAGTAACTATGGCTACACCTTC